This passage covers 14 T cell receptor beta chains from one sample sequenced in a study of shared clonotypes between healthy human individuals. Repertoires were generated with immunoSEQ multiplex PCR, while TCRdb's copy carries only in-frame clones and drops some. The table has roughly 2.1 million clones, 90% to 95% seen once. Selected positively for CCR7 and CD45RO-negative, naive CD8 cells excluded terminally differentiated effector memory CD45RA+ cells. Input material: naive CD8+ T cells from PBMCs. Source of these receptors: a man younger than 35 in good health. Some clones in this sample may be carry-over from other donors' samples.

The V and J genes are TRBV27 and TRBJ2-3; D is ambiguous. The CDR3 is 15 amino acids. V was shortened by 2 bases and J by 2 bases, with 11 bases between the two germline ends. CDR1 is MNHEY, CDR2 SMNVEV, per germline (reference sequence). The CDR3 region is CASSLGYDLTDTQYF. CDR3 nucleotides: TGTGCCAGCAGTTTAGGGTACGACCTCACAGATACGCAGTATTTT.

Notes on this clone: The sample holds other DNA sequences that translate to the same CDR3. This chain uses TRBV27 with TRBJ2-7; the D gene could be TRBD1 or TRBD2 (5 bases each). The germline V gene encodes CDR1 MNHEY and CDR2 SMNVEV (reference sequence). This CDR3 spans 14 amino acids. The V and J ends lost 2 bases and 3 bases respectively, with 11 bases between them. The CDR3: CASSLTGGYYEQYF. The CDR3 nucleotides read TGTGCCAGCAGTTTAACAGGAGGCTACTACGAGCAGTACTTC.

Regarding this clone: This same CDR3 is encoded by further DNA sequences in the sample. This chain links TRBV2 with TRBJ2-3; maybe TRBD2 (5 bases). The germline gives CDR1 SNHLY, CDR2 FYNNEI. This CDR3 has 14 amino acids. Trimming cost V 5 bases and J 1 base, with 10 bases left between them. The CDR3 here is CASSPGLGTDTQYF. DNA for the CDR3: TGTGCCAGCAGTCCCGGACTGGGCACAGATACGCAGTATTTT.

The gene calls are TRBV7-8 and TRBJ2-4; a weak D match, TRBD2 (5 bases). CDR1 and CDR2 (germline): SGHVS, FQNEAQ. Trimming took 1 base from V and 11 from J, leaving 12 bases between them. There are 13 residues in the CDR3. The DNA for the CDR3 is TGTGCCAGCAGCTTAGTCCAGGCCGGGGTTCAGTACTTC. This gives the protein CASSLVQAGVQYF.

The chain joins TRBV7-9 to TRBJ2-7, with D perhaps TRBD1 (5 bases). The V gene's germline CDR1 is SEHNR and CDR2 FQNEAQ (reference sequence). V shed 1 base and J shed 0 bases, with 10 bases lying between them. The CDR3 is 15 residues long. The CDR3 loop is CASSLGGQFSYEQYF. The DNA for the CDR3 is TGTGCCAGCAGCTTAGGGGGCCAATTCTCCTACGAGCAGTACTTC.

The chain links TRBV4-3 to TRBJ2-5; tentative D call: TRBD2 (5 bases). This CDR3 contains 15 residues. CDR1 LGHNA and CDR2 YSLEER come from the germline V gene. With 1 base removed from V and 5 bases from J, the gap between germline ends came to 14 bases. The CDR3 DNA follows: TGCGCCAGCAGCCAAGGGTACCGGCGAGGGGAGACCCAGTACTTC. Encoded protein: CASSQGYRRGETQYF.

The chain employs TRBV10-1 and TRBJ2-5; D gene uncertain. The length of the CDR3 is 11 residues. The germline CDR1 and CDR2 sequences are WNHNN and SYGVQD (reference sequence). V was clipped by 6 bases and J by 5 bases, with 7 bases between them. CDR3: CASSDKETQYF. The CDR3 bases are TGCGCCAGCAGCGACAAGGAGACCCAGTACTTC.

Concerning this clone itself: A much larger clone sits a single nucleotide away, making a read error possible. This rearrangement joins TRBV5-6 to TRBJ1-5, with D hard to call. Germline-derived CDR1 and CDR2 are SGHDT and YYEEEE. Trimming stripped 2 bases from V and 4 bases from J, with 4 bases between. The CDR3 spans 12 residues. CDR3 region: CASSLENQPQHF. CDR3 nucleotide sequence: TGTGCCAGCAGCTTAGAGAATCAGCCCCAGCATTTT.

CDR3 residues: CASRLTGGYGYTF. CDR3 bases: TGTGCCAGTAGATTAACAGGGGGCTATGGCTACACCTTC. The V call is TRBV19, the J call TRBJ1-2; TRBD1 agrees at 8 bases. Germline V CDR1 and CDR2: LNHDA, SQIVND (reference sequence). Unmatched junction bases numbered 4, after V lost 6 bases and J lost 4 bases. This CDR3 comprises 13 residues.

The chain links TRBV5-1 to TRBJ2-7, with 7 bases aligning to TRBD2. V shed 4 bases and J 3 bases; nucleotides not matched to a gene: 13. Per germline, CDR1 SGHRS and CDR2 YFSETQ. The CDR3 consists of 16 residues. The CDR3 spells CASSGGVQRDFYEQYF. The CDR3 DNA reads as TGCGCCAGCAGCGGGGGGGTTCAGAGGGACTTCTACGAGCAGTACTTC.

The genes are TRBV5-4 and TRBJ1-1; the D is unclear. This CDR3 has 14 amino acids. The ends were cut back, 0 bases at V and 1 base at J, with 7 bases in the middle. Germline loops: CDR1 SGHNT, CDR2 YYREEE (reference sequence). CDR3 DNA sequence: TGTGCCAGCAGCTTGGAGGTGGGGAACACTGAAGCTTTCTTT. Amino acids: CASSLEVGNTEAFF.

This chain uses TRBV7-9 with TRBJ2-1; D remains unclear. CDR1 is SEHNR, CDR2 FQNEAQ, per germline (reference sequence). The CDR3 sequence is 12 residues long. With 2 bases removed from V and 10 bases from J, the gap between germline ends came to 9 bases. CDR3 sequence reads: CASSLRPREQFF. CDR3 nucleotides: TGTGCCAGCAGCTTAAGGCCTAGGGAGCAGTTCTTC.

The rearrangement links TRBV28 to TRBJ2-7; D call uncertain. V gave up 3 bases and J gave up 2 bases, with 8 bases separating them. This CDR3 is 13 amino acids long. From germline, CDR1 is MDHEN and CDR2 SYDVKM. Written as DNA, the CDR3 is TGTGCCAGCAGTTTGTACAGCGCCTACGAGCAGTACTTC. Amino acids: CASSLYSAYEQYF.

This clone was counted a single time. The genes are TRBV9 and TRBJ2-1; D unclear. The CDR3 is 15 amino acids. Trimming left V 3 bases short and J 0 bases short, with 10 bases between. Germline V CDR1 and CDR2: SGDLS, YYNGEE. CDR3 DNA: TGTGCCAGCAGCGGTAACAAGAGCTCCTACAATGAGCAGTTCTTC. This codes for CASSGNKSSYNEQFF.